The clone carrying this T cell receptor beta chain showed up just a few times. Its antigen is currently unknown. The data stem from a study of blood T cells in healthy people across ages. Study conclusions and caveats: Significant beta diversity loss was already apparent by age about 39, declining roughly linearly.

It was with a sample-barcoded 5' primer and a J-beta primer mix that a second PCR of roughly 7 to 12 cycles was run. From the 5' RACE reads, TCRdb called clonotypes with MiXCR, one entry per CDR3 protein. The table includes about 780,000 distinct CDR3 sequences, approximately 59% detected once. The V gene's germline CDR1 is SGHTA and CDR2 FQGNSA. Trimming removed 1 base from V and 0 bases from J, with 8 bases in between. This CDR3 region has 15 residues. The J gene is TRBJ2-3, the V gene TRBV7-2; no reliable D call. This TCR was recovered from a young man in good health. Sequencing was performed on blood. Here the CDR3 reads CASSLVRASTDTQYF. CDR3 in DNA: TGTGCCAGCAGCTTAGTTCGAGCGAGCACAGATACGCAGTATTTT.